The 11 T cell receptor beta chains presented below share a single source sample, sequenced in a study of T cell repertoires in cytomegalovirus infection. TCRdb re-analysed the reads in MiXCR, keeping a single row per CDR3 protein. The table has about 230,000 distinct CDR3 sequences, roughly 22% seen once. Sequencing input: CD8+ T cells from PBMCs. All receptors come from a human donor in good health (CMV status not recorded). Some clones in this sample may be carry-over from other donors' samples.

This clonotype has more than one count but fewer than ten. The rearrangement links TRBV20-1 to TRBJ2-7, with a possible D match to TRBD2 (5 bases). The germline V and J ends were trimmed by 3 bases and 1 base, with 13 bases remaining between them. This CDR3 contains 14 residues. The V gene's germline CDR1 is DFQATT and CDR2 SNEGSKA (reference sequence). This CDR3 reads CSASVSGVSYEQYF. The CDR3, as DNA: TGCAGTGCTAGTGTCTCCGGGGTTTCCTACGAGCAGTACTTC.

J is TRBJ1-1 and V is TRBV6-2 or TRBV6-3, with D possibly TRBD1 on 6 matching bases. Per the germline V gene, CDR1 is MNHEY and CDR2 is SVGEGT. V shed 10 bases and J shed 4 bases, with 16 bases lying between them. This CDR3 spans 13 amino acids. In DNA, the CDR3 is TGTGCCAACAACTTTGGGGGCCGCACTGAAGCTTTCTTT. Translated: CANNFGGRTEAFF.

This clonotype was found a few times. This rearrangement joins TRBV12-3 or TRBV12-4 to TRBJ1-4, with unresolved D. Trimming cost V 5 bases and J 0 bases, with 7 bases left between them. This CDR3 comprises 14 residues. The CDR3 loop is CASSPGPTNEKLFF. Here the CDR3 DNA reads TGTGCCAGCAGTCCGGGCCCAACTAATGAAAAACTGTTTTTT.

This rearrangement joins TRBV12-3 or TRBV12-4 to TRBJ2-7, with 8 nucleotides matching TRBD2. There are 12 residues in the CDR3. Losses at the gene ends were 8 bases for V and 2 bases for J; bases not matched to a gene: 2. CDR3: CASGGGTYEQYF. The DNA of the CDR3 is TGTGCCAGCGGCGGGGGGACCTACGAGCAGTACTTC.

This clonotype turned up a few times. The chain combines TRBV29-1 with TRBJ1-1, with a tentative D call TRBD1 (5 bases). Germline V gives CDR1 SQVTM, CDR2 ANQGSEA. The V end was cut by 6 bases, the J end by 10 bases, with 6 bases between. The CDR3 length is 8 residues. CDR3: CSVQGAFF. The CDR3 coding sequence is TGCAGCGTGCAGGGAGCTTTCTTT.

The V gene is TRBV25-1, the J gene TRBJ1-2; D is undetermined. This CDR3 contains 11 residues. The V and J ends lost 2 bases and 8 bases respectively, with 6 bases between them. Germline V gene data show CDR1 as MGHDK and CDR2 as SYGVNS. CDR3 residues: CASSEVEGYTF. In DNA, the CDR3 is TGTGCCAGCAGTGAAGTCGAAGGCTACACCTTC.

The chain recombines TRBV7-9 with TRBJ2-2, with D possibly being TRBD1 (6 bases). This CDR3 has 16 amino acids. V was clipped by 3 bases and J by 1 base, with 12 bases between them. CDR1 is SEHNR, CDR2 FQNEAQ, per germline (reference sequence). CDR3 protein: CASSLAGTMNTGELFF. CDR3 DNA: TGTGCCAGCAGCTTGGCCGGGACAATGAACACCGGGGAGCTGTTTTTT.

The sample holds many counts of this clonotype. The chain combines TRBV24-1 with TRBJ2-1; a weak D match, TRBD2 (6 bases). Germline V gives CDR1 KGHDR, CDR2 SFDVKD. With 0 bases removed from V and 5 bases from J, the gap between germline ends came to 10 bases. The CDR3 has 15 residues. CDR3 amino acids: CATSDLLWGDNEQFF. In DNA, the CDR3 is TGTGCCACCAGTGATTTGCTGTGGGGGGACAATGAGCAGTTCTTC.

There are many counts of this clonotype. The chain has TRBV7-6 and TRBJ2-7, with 7 bases lining up with TRBD1. V was pared by 5 bases and J by 1 base, with 8 bases of the junction left unmatched. Germline lookup yields CDR1 SGHVS and CDR2 FNYEAQ. CDR3 length equals 15 residues. CDR3 sequence (DNA): TGTGCCAGCAGCCTCTGGACAGGACAATCCTACGAGCAGTACTTC. It translates to CASSLWTGQSYEQYF.

The sample holds a few counts of this clonotype. The J gene is TRBJ2-5, the V gene TRBV5-6; D is unresolved. The CDR3 is 15 residues long. V lost 1 base, J lost 1 base, and 11 bases lay in between. The germline gives CDR1 SGHDT, CDR2 YYEEEE. The CDR3 is CASSLWSVPQETQYF. Written as DNA, the CDR3 is TGTGCCAGCAGCTTGTGGAGCGTACCCCAAGAGACCCAGTACTTC.

This chain uses TRBV12-3 or TRBV12-4 with TRBJ2-1; the match to TRBD2 covers 12 bases. The CDR3 sequence is 19 residues long. V was clipped by 2 bases and J by 1 base; unmatched bases: 9. CDR3 in amino acids: CASSLYGATSGGSYNEQFF. The CDR3 coding sequence is TGTGCCAGCAGTTTATATGGAGCGACTAGCGGGGGTTCCTACAATGAGCAGTTCTTC.